This T cell receptor (beta chain) was sequenced for a study of blood T cell repertoires in COVID-19. The wider study: Italy, Spain and the United States were the sources of the convalescent and acute COVID-19 samples. PBMCs, B-cell-depleted T cells, or T cells provided the cDNA or gDNA that made up the material.

Germline assignment: CDR1 SGHRS and CDR2 YFSETQ. The CDR3 extends over 14 amino acids. V shed 0 bases, J shed 7 bases, and the junction held 3 bases outside the gene matches. Source study methods: Amplified reference gene primers provided the basis for estimating nucleated cell counts. Here immunoSEQ multiplex PCR was the method, and the copy in TCRdb shows in-frame clones only, minus some. V, J and clone size were drawn from that table, and D and trimming were deduced from the DNA. The table shows fewer than 30,000 clones, with roughly 84% occurring only once. Specimen: peripheral blood. This clonotype originated in a man between 65 and 85 years old with active COVID-19. The chain carries TRBV5-1 and TRBJ1-4, with TRBD1 matching over 7 bases. The CDR3 loop reads CASSLAGQFEKLFF. The CDR3 nucleotides read TGCGCCAGCAGCTTGGCGGGACAGTTTGAAAAACTGTTTTTT.